The present entry profiles one T cell receptor (beta chain) with its context. Germline V gene lookup returns CDR1 GTSNPN and CDR2 SVGIG (reference sequence). The junction had 7 bases not matched to a gene; V was cut back by 4 bases and J by 5 bases. CDR3 length: 13 residues. The entry originates in a study of Ad26.COV2.S vaccination and SARS-CoV-2 variants. Study at large: Each vaccinee took Ad26.COV2.S intramuscularly, once or twice 56 days apart.

Stated treatment: 19 received Ad26.COV2.S at low or high dose, single or two shots; about 5 received placebo; per-sample allocation not given. At day 63 after the first vaccine or placebo injection, samples were drawn. Boston supplied an adult donor aged 18-55 years. The administered vaccine (an Ad26 vector) expressed Wuhan-strain SARS-CoV-2 spike. The protocol was immunoSEQ multiplex PCR, while the TCRdb copy is restricted to in-frame clones and leaves out a portion. In the table there are 380,000 or so clones, 88% of which are singletons. Source: peripheral blood, taken in a trial of Ad26.COV2.S vaccine versus placebo. The rearrangement uses TRBV30 and TRBJ2-7; 8 bases are shared with TRBD2. The origin of this receptor is a person aged 18-60 years who received the Ad26.COV2.S COVID-19 vaccine or a placebo. CDR3 DNA sequence: TGTGCCTGGAACAGCGGGAGATTCAACGAGCAGTACTTC. It codes for CAWNSGRFNEQYF.